This T cell receptor (beta chain) was captured in a study of T cells after yellow fever vaccination. Study-level findings and limits: The secondary response was weaker but peaked faster, day 5 versus 15. Abundant clonotypes from the bulk population could have been carried over as contaminants into FACS-sorted repertoires.

TCRdb ran MiXCR on the 5' RACE reads and lists one entry per CDR3 protein. The sample holds some 300,000 distinct CDR3 sequences, more than 3% seen once. This clonotype was seen only a few times. Antigen unknown. The sequence was obtained from a man between 18 and 35 years old who received the YFV17D yellow fever vaccine. This material consisted of PBMCs, taken on the day of the yellow fever booster vaccination.

CDR3 in amino acids: CAISPNPGQLRNTEAFF. The DNA of the CDR3 is TGTGCCATCAGCCCTAATCCGGGACAGCTTCGGAACACTGAAGCTTTCTTT. V and J are TRBV10-3 and TRBJ1-1; 7 bases fit TRBD1. The CDR3 totals 17 residues. Trimming at V came to 6 bases and at J to 1 base, leaving 14 bases not matched to a gene. From germline, CDR1 is ENHRY and CDR2 SYGVKD.